This T cell receptor (beta chain) was identified during a study of CD8 T cells in Susac syndrome. Trimming cost V 3 bases and J 2 bases, with 10 bases left between them. Germline V gene data show CDR1 as DFQATT and CDR2 as SNEGSKA (reference sequence). The CDR3 totals 13 residues. RNA in amounts of roughly 0.5 to 1 ug was reverse transcribed with random hexamers. TCRdb called the immunoSEQ multiplex PCR reads again in MiXCR, with one record for every CDR3 protein. The sample has fewer than 80,000 distinct CDR3 sequences, about 94% seen once; the top ten hold around 0.6%. This receptor was obtained from a human donor with multiple sclerosis. Sequencing was done on a sample of CD8+ T cells from PBMCs. The chain employs TRBV20-1 and TRBJ1-2; no clear D gene. Written as DNA, the CDR3 is TGCAGTGCTAGTCATACGGGGAACTATGGCTACACCTTC. Translation: CSASHTGNYGYTF.